The present T cell receptor beta chain was sequenced within a study of PD-L1 blockade in urothelial cancer. Time point specified: pretreatment peripheral blood. Assay used: immunoSEQ multiplex PCR; TCRdb lists only in-frame clones, some missing. The repertoire holds about 74,000 clones, roughly nine tenths seen once, with 3.5% to 5% in the top ten. The germline V gene encodes CDR1 SNHLY and CDR2 FYNNEI. The CDR3 is made up of 12 amino acids. Trimming at V came to 6 bases and at J to 5 bases, leaving 3 bases not matched to a gene. The receptor was isolated from a man between 65 and 80 years old with urothelial cancer. V usage is TRBV2 and J usage is TRBJ2-5; 7 nucleotides line up with TRBD1. Sequencing used PBMCs, obtained around atezolizumab (anti-PD-L1) treatment. The chain's CDR3 is CASRGGGETQYF. In nucleotides, the CDR3 is TGTGCCAGCAGAGGGGGCGGGGAGACCCAGTACTTC.